The 27 T cell receptor beta chains below all came from one sample that was sequenced in a study of blood T cell repertoires in COVID-19 (dated by TCRdb to 2020 to 2021). Libraries were made using the immunoSEQ multiplex PCR assay. The immuneACCESS repertoire file appears here via TCRdb, limited to in-frame rearrangements. These files lack a portion of the clones; in checked studies, under half of the deficit traces to unresolved V genes, and the cause of the others is not known. This sample has around 450,000 clones in its table, and roughly nine tenths of those were observed once. The ten largest clones represent 1.5% to 2% of the sample. Sequencing was carried out using PBMCs or T cells enriched from blood (not recorded which). These receptors were taken from a woman aged 18-30 years with acute COVID-19.

The CDR3 region is CASRAQSSGNTIYF. The CDR3, as DNA: TGTGCCAGCAGAGCGCAGAGCTCTGGAAACACCATATATTTT. The chain recombines TRBV6-5 with TRBJ1-3; D not resolved. This CDR3 spans 14 amino acids. V lost 6 bases and J lost 0, with 9 bases in between. Germline assignment: CDR1 MNHEY and CDR2 SVGAGI.

This chain uses TRBV2 with TRBJ1-1; 10 positions agree with TRBD1. Trimming at V came to 7 bases and at J to 0 bases, leaving 11 bases not matched to a gene. CDR3 length: 17 residues. Germline CDR1 is SNHLY and CDR2 is FYNNEI. CDR3 amino acids: CASKRPGQGFLNTEAFF. The CDR3, as DNA: TGTGCCAGCAAGCGACCGGGACAGGGGTTCCTGAACACTGAAGCTTTCTTT.

V is TRBV12-3 or TRBV12-4 and J is TRBJ1-6; weak D call: TRBD1 (6 bases). The CDR3 has 13 amino acids. With 6 bases removed from V and 8 bases from J, the gap between germline ends came to 11 bases. The CDR3 region is CASSPGQHSPLHF. Here the CDR3 DNA reads TGTGCCAGCAGCCCCGGACAGCATTCACCCCTCCACTTT.

The chain has TRBV5-5 and TRBJ2-7; maybe TRBD2 (5 bases). Germline-derived CDR1 and CDR2 are SGHKS and YYEKEE (reference sequence). V was pared by 1 base and J by 3 bases, with 14 bases between. This CDR3 comprises 15 residues. CDR3 protein: CASSLNTVGGYEQYF. DNA for the CDR3: TGTGCCAGCAGCTTGAATACAGTAGGAGGCTACGAGCAGTACTTC.

This chain uses TRBV7-9 with TRBJ2-7, with TRBD2 matching 9 bases. Germline loops: CDR1 SEHNR, CDR2 FQNEAQ (reference sequence). The J segment lost 4 bases and the V segment lost 5 bases, leaving 12 bases of the junction unmatched. The length of the CDR3 is 16 residues. The CDR3 nucleotides read TGTGCCAGCAGCAGCCTGACTAGCGGAAGGGGTTACGAGCAGTACTTC. This sequence encodes CASSSLTSGRGYEQYF.

The rearrangement uses TRBV20-1 and TRBJ2-5, with 8 bases lining up with TRBD2. J lost 5 bases, V lost 3 bases, and 8 bases had no gene match. The CDR3 has 14 amino acids. Germline V gene data show CDR1 as DFQATT and CDR2 as SNEGSKA (reference sequence). The CDR3, as DNA: TGCAGTGCTAGTCTTGGACTAGCCTCCGAGACCCAGTACTTC. It specifies CSASLGLASETQYF.

The sample holds a few counts of this clone. The chain couples TRBV6-2 or TRBV6-3 to TRBJ2-7; 8 nucleotides match TRBD2. The V segment lost 2 bases and the J segment 0 bases; nucleotides outside the gene matches: 12. The V gene's germline CDR1 is MNHEY and CDR2 SVGEGT. This CDR3 is built from 18 residues. CDR3 sequence: CASSYKYTSGRSSYEQYF. Written as DNA, the CDR3 is TGTGCCAGCAGTTACAAGTATACTAGCGGAAGGAGCTCCTACGAGCAGTACTTC.

The chain employs TRBV28 and TRBJ2-5; no clear D. The CDR3 is 14 residues long. Between the trimmed V and J ends, which lost 8 bases and 5 bases, there was a span of 18 bases. Germline V gene data show CDR1 as MDHEN and CDR2 as SYDVKM. In DNA, the CDR3 is TGTGCCAGCGCAGCGACGGATTCACTCGAGACCCAGTACTTC. Protein sequence: CASAATDSLETQYF.

The V gene is TRBV3-1 (or the pseudogene TRBV3-2), the J gene TRBJ1-1, with TRBD1 as a possible D gene (5 bases). CDR1 is LGHDT and CDR2 is YNNKEL in the germline V gene (reference sequence). Deletions cut 3 bases from V and 10 bases from J, with 18 bases between. The CDR3 is made up of 14 amino acids. The chain's CDR3 is CASSHPNRQLSAFF. The CDR3 DNA reads as TGTGCCAGCAGCCATCCAAATCGACAGCTATCAGCTTTCTTT.

The chain is built from TRBV30 and TRBJ2-3; TRBD1 matches 7 bases. The CDR3 runs 15 residues. V lost 2 bases to trimming and J lost 0 bases; unmatched junction nucleotides: 5. Looked up from germline, CDR1 is GTSNPN and CDR2 is SVGIG (reference sequence). CDR3 nucleotide sequence: TGTGCCTGGAGTCAGACAGGGATAAGCACAGATACGCAGTATTTT. Translating it yields CAWSQTGISTDTQYF.

The CDR3 region has the DNA TGTGCCAGCAGCTTGGACAGGGTGTCGACTGAAGCTTTCTTT. Encoded protein: CASSLDRVSTEAFF. The rearrangement links TRBV27 to TRBJ1-1; the match to TRBD1 covers 8 bases. The CDR3 is made up of 14 amino acids. The junction had 8 bases not matched to a gene; V was cut back by 6 bases and J by 5 bases. Germline CDR1 and CDR2: MNHEY and SMNVEV (reference sequence).

This clone was observed once. Other DNA sequences in the same sample also yield this CDR3. The V gene is TRBV19, the J gene TRBJ2-7; perhaps TRBD1 as D (6 bases). Germline loops: CDR1 LNHDA, CDR2 SQIVND (reference sequence). The CDR3 has 11 amino acids. The ends were cut back, 7 bases at V and 6 bases at J, with 10 bases in the middle. The CDR3 protein is CASTQGREQYF. CDR3 DNA: TGTGCCAGTACACAGGGTCGCGAGCAGTACTTC. The variable domain in full, completed from reference TRBV19 and TRBJ2-7, reads DGGITQSPKYLFRKEGQNVTLSCEQNLNHDAMYWYRQDPGQGLRLIYYSQIVNDFQKGDIAEGYSVSREKKESFPLTVTSAQKNPTAFYLCASTQGREQYFGPGTRLTVT.

This chain connects TRBV7-2 to TRBJ2-1, with TRBD2 matching over 10 bases. The CDR3 consists of 14 residues. V shed 3 bases and J 5 bases; nucleotides not matched to a gene: 1. Germline V gene data show CDR1 as SGHTA and CDR2 as FQGNSA. The DNA for the CDR3 is TGTGCCAGCAGCTTCACTAGCGGGAACAATGAGCAGTTCTTC. Amino acid sequence: CASSFTSGNNEQFF.

The rearrangement joins TRBV5-4 to TRBJ1-5, with 11 bases identical to TRBD1. This CDR3 comprises 15 residues. Per germline, CDR1 SGHNT and CDR2 YYREEE (reference sequence). V trimming: 4 bases; J trimming: 6 bases; junction bases outside the gene matches: 6. The CDR3 sequence is CASSPGQGAGQPQHF. CDR3 nucleotides: TGTGCCAGCAGCCCTGGACAGGGGGCAGGTCAGCCCCAGCATTTT. Based on the CDR3 plus reference TRBV5-4 and TRBJ1-5, the full variable domain is ETGVTQSPTHLIKTRGQQVTLRCSSQSGHNTVSWYQQALGQGPQFIFQYYREEENGRGNFPPRFSGLQFPNYSSELNVNALELDDSALYLCASSPGQGAGQPQHFGDGTRLSIL.

The J gene is TRBJ1-5, the V gene TRBV13; TRBD1 agrees at 9 bases. The CDR3 is made up of 15 amino acids. V was pared by 0 bases and J by 6 bases, with 3 bases of the junction left unmatched. Germline CDR1 reads PRHDT; CDR2 reads FYEKMQ (reference sequence). As DNA, the CDR3 is TGTGCCAGCAGCTTAGGGACAGGGGGAGGTCAGCCCCAGCATTTT. It translates to CASSLGTGGGQPQHF.

This chain joins TRBV2 and TRBJ1-1, with a tentative D call TRBD1 (5 bases). The CDR3 has 11 residues. Trimming took 6 bases from V and 8 from J, leaving 10 bases between them. The germline V gene encodes CDR1 SNHLY and CDR2 FYNNEI. The CDR3 sequence is CASSYGHEAFF. CDR3 nucleotide sequence: TGTGCCAGCAGCTACGGACACGAAGCTTTCTTT.

About this clone: Other DNA sequences in this specimen translate into the identical CDR3. The chain employs TRBV6-5 and TRBJ2-7; D is perhaps TRBD1 (5 bases). Germline V gene sequence: CDR1 MNHEY, CDR2 SVGAGI. The CDR3 consists of 15 residues. Trimming pared 0 bases from V and 3 bases from J, leaving 12 bases between. The CDR3 sequence is CASSYSGQGSYEQYF. CDR3 in DNA: TGTGCCAGCAGTTACTCGGGGCAGGGAAGCTACGAGCAGTACTTC.

This chain joins TRBV9 and TRBJ2-1, with 13 bases identical to TRBD2. Germline CDR1 SGDLS, CDR2 YYNGEE. The CDR3 runs 16 residues. V shed 1 base, J shed 7 bases, and the junction held 5 bases outside the gene matches. The CDR3 region is CASSVRRTSGSNEQFF. CDR3 bases: TGTGCCAGCAGCGTACGTAGGACTAGCGGGAGTAATGAGCAGTTCTTC.

This rearrangement joins TRBV2 to TRBJ2-3; 7 nucleotides agree with TRBD1. Germline values: CDR1 SNHLY, CDR2 FYNNEI. The V segment lost 6 bases and the J segment 4 bases; nucleotides outside the gene matches: 7. This CDR3 is built from 14 residues. CDR3 bases: TGTGCCAGCAGAAGGACAGGTTCCGCAGATACGCAGTATTTT. Protein: CASRRTGSADTQYF.

This clone was seen only once. This rearrangement joins TRBV6-4 to TRBJ2-1; 8 nucleotides align to TRBD2. V lost 5 bases and J lost 9; bases outside the gene matches: 6. The germline V gene encodes CDR1 MRHNA and CDR2 SNTAGT. This CDR3 contains 13 residues. The chain's CDR3 is CASSTSGEGEQFF. The CDR3 DNA sequence: TGTGCCAGCAGTACTAGCGGAGAGGGTGAGCAGTTCTTC.

This chain links TRBV18 with TRBJ1-3; the D is unclear. Germline-derived CDR1 and CDR2 are KGHSH and LQKENI. The CDR3 extends over 16 amino acids. Trimming shortened V by 0 bases and J by 3 bases, and 12 bases separated the two germline ends. The CDR3 spells CASSPPRGVFGNTIYF. The CDR3 nucleotides read TGTGCCAGCTCACCACCGCGGGGTGTATTTGGAAACACCATATATTTT. Filled out from reference TRBV18 and TRBJ1-3, the complete variable domain reads NAGVMQNPRHLVRRRGQEARLRCSPMKGHSHVYWYRQLPEEGLKFMVYLQKENIIDESGMPKERFSAEFPKEGPSILRIQQVVRGDSAAYFCASSPPRGVFGNTIYFGEGSWLTVV.

The sample holds a few counts of this clone. The chain is built from TRBV28 and TRBJ2-7; TRBD1 matches 7 bases. The trim removed 5 bases at V and 4 bases at J, leaving 2 bases unmatched. Germline CDR1 is MDHEN and CDR2 is SYDVKM. The CDR3 length is 12 residues. CDR3 in DNA: TGTGCCAGCAGTAACAGGGGATACGAGCAGTACTTC. Its translation: CASSNRGYEQYF.

The chain joins TRBV6-5 to TRBJ1-1; 8 bases fit TRBD1. The CDR3 totals 15 residues. The germline V gene encodes CDR1 MNHEY and CDR2 SVGAGI. The junction had 13 bases not matched to a gene; V was cut back by 5 bases and J by 8 bases. The CDR3 DNA reads as TGTGCCAGCAGTCCCGTACAGGGGGTGGGGGGCGAAGCTTTCTTT. Protein: CASSPVQGVGGEAFF.

The V gene is TRBV4-1, the J gene TRBJ1-5; 8 positions match TRBD1. V shed 7 bases, J shed 2 bases, and the junction held 7 bases outside the gene matches. CDR3 length: 15 amino acids. From germline, CDR1 is MGHRA and CDR2 YSYEKL. CDR3 sequence reads: CASTLDRVGNQPQHF. The CDR3, as DNA: TGCGCCAGCACCCTGGACAGGGTGGGCAATCAGCCCCAGCATTTT.

This chain uses TRBV19 with TRBJ1-2; unclear D gene. CDR3 length equals 14 residues. With 5 bases removed from V and 2 bases from J, the gap between germline ends came to 12 bases. Germline V gene lookup returns CDR1 LNHDA and CDR2 SQIVND (reference sequence). DNA for the CDR3: TGTGCCAGTAGTCCACCCAACACAAACTATGGCTACACCTTC. It codes for CASSPPNTNYGYTF.

The chain uses TRBV28 and TRBJ1-1; D is ambiguous. This CDR3 has 12 amino acids. V was clipped by 5 bases and J by 5 bases, with 9 bases between them. Germline V lookup: CDR1 MDHEN, CDR2 SYDVKM. CDR3 loop: CASSIQWTEAFF. The CDR3 nucleotides read TGTGCCAGCAGTATCCAGTGGACTGAAGCTTTCTTT.

The chain combines TRBV9 with TRBJ2-2; 12 bases fit TRBD2. This CDR3 region has 17 residues. In germline, CDR1 is SGDLS, CDR2 YYNGEE. Trimming removed 0 bases from V and 4 bases from J; junction bases left unmatched: 4. CDR3 coding DNA: TGTGCCAGCAGCGTAGGGACTAGCGGGATCCGCACCGGGGAGCTGTTTTTT. As protein: CASSVGTSGIRTGELFF.